This T cell receptor beta chain was retrieved from a study of blood T cell repertoires in COVID-19. Turning to the study itself: Whether acute or convalescent, the COVID-19 samples came from the United States, Italy and Spain. Nucleic acid was either cDNA or gDNA, and it came from T cells, B-cell-depleted T cells, or PBMCs.

The germline CDR1 and CDR2 sequences are SNHLY and FYNNEI. The CDR3 loop spans 14 amino acids. Trimming pared 4 bases from V and 4 bases from J, leaving 13 bases between. Authors' processing steps: Reference gene primer amplification gave nucleated cell count estimates. Sequenced by immunoSEQ multiplex PCR; TCRdb stores in-frame clones only, minus some. V and J calls and clone size follow that table, whereas D and trimming were derived from the DNA. The data contain fewer than 200,000 clones, around 77% of them singletons. Sequencing was done on a sample of peripheral blood. This clonotype was sampled from a man between 65 and 80 years old with active or convalescent COVID-19. The chain links TRBV2 to TRBJ1-1; D perhaps matches TRBD1 (5 bases). The DNA for the CDR3 is TGTGCCAGCAGTGTATCAGGGTATCCCACTGAAGCTTTCTTT. This sequence encodes CASSVSGYPTEAFF.